This T cell receptor (beta chain) came from a study of T cells in Graves' hyperthyroidism and ophthalmopathy. Subjects aged 18 to 65 presented with newly diagnosed hyperthyroidism of less than 2 months' duration. The junction had 10 bases not matched to a gene; V was cut back by 9 bases and J by 6 bases. This CDR3 has 14 residues. Per the germline V gene, CDR1 is SNHLY and CDR2 is FYNNEI. RNA transcripts provided the source from which TCR beta CDR3 regions were amplified. The primer set for the first-round RT-PCR of the TCR CDR3 was HTBI. TCRdb ran MiXCR on the multiplex PCR reads and lists one entry per CDR3 protein. The sample yields about 210,000 distinct CDR3 sequences, under 20% seen once. This clonotype was seen ten or more times.

The sequenced sample was blood. This rearrangement joins TRBV2 to TRBJ1-2; the match to TRBD1 covers 10 bases. The source is a man aged 45-60 years with Graves' hyperthyroidism. The CDR3 spells CASEPGQGWNGYTF. CDR3 DNA sequence: TGTGCCAGTGAACCGGGACAGGGGTGGAATGGCTACACCTTC.